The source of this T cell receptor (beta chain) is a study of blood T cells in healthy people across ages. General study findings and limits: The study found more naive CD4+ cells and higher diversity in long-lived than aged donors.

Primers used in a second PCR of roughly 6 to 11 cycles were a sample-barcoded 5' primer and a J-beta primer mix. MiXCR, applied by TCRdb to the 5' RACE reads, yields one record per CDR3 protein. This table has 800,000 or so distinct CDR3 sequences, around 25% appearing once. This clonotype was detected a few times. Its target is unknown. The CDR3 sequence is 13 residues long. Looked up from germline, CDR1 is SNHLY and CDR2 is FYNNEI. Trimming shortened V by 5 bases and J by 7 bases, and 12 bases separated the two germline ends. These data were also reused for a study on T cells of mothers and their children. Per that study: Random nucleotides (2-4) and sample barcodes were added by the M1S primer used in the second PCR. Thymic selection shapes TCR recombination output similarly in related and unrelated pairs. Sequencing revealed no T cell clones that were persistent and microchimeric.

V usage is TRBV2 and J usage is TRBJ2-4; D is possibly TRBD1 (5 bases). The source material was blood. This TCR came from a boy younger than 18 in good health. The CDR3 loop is CASSPMGRNIQYF. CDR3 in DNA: TGTGCCAGCAGTCCCATGGGGCGGAACATTCAGTACTTC.